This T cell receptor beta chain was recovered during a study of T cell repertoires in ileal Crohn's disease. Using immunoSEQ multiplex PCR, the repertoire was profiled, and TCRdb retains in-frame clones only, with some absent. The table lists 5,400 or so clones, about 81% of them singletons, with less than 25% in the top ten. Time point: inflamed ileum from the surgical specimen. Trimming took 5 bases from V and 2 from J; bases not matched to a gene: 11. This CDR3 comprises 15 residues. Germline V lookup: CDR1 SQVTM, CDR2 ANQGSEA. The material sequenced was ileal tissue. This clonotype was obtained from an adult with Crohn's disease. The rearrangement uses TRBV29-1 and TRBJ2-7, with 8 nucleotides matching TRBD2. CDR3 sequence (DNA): TGCAGCGTTTTCCAAACTAGCGGAGGGGCCTACGAGCAGTACTTC. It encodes CSVFQTSGGAYEQYF.